Included here is one T cell receptor beta chain sequence, with context. Its antigen is unidentified. The run depth of the assay was deep. TCRdb keeps only in-frame clones here, not all; method: immunoSEQ multiplex PCR. The table records just over 2,000,000 clones, approximately 94% of them present only once. This entry comes from a study of shared clonotypes between healthy human individuals. CD45RO-negative, CCR7-selected cells formed the naive CD8 fraction, which excluded terminally differentiated effector memory CD45RA+ cells. The study, taken as a whole, reports: Shared clonotypes: roughly 4.7% naive CD4, under 4% naive CD8, 2.3% memory CD4, 0.35% to 0.5% memory CD8.

The sequenced sample consisted of naive CD8+ T cells sorted from blood. The TCR was taken from a man aged 18 to 29 in good health.

This chain's CDR3 is CSVRGGDLAEAEAFF. As DNA, the CDR3 is TGCAGCGTCCGCGGAGGGGACCTAGCTGAGGCTGAAGCTTTCTTT. The chain has TRBV29-1 and TRBJ1-1; the D gene is possibly TRBD1 (5 bases). The CDR3 runs to 15 residues. The germline V and J ends were trimmed by 6 bases and 6 bases, with 23 bases remaining between them. Germline V lookup: CDR1 SQVTM, CDR2 ANQGSEA.